This TCR beta chain was recorded in a study of metastatic and nonmetastatic thyroid tumors. Turning to the study itself: Comparative analysis of repertoires was undertaken across blood and tumor or nodule tissue obtained from malignant and benign thyroid patients.

None of the patients had undergone any treatment ahead of thyroid surgery. The CDR3 contains 14 residues. Per germline, CDR1 MRHNA and CDR2 SNTAGT. As concerns this clone: Its antigen is currently unknown. At one end the junction does not follow the germline gene, possibly because of a read error.

Study-wide results and caveats: In blood and tumor, TCR beta diversity was reportedly significantly higher in malignant thyroid tumors than in benign nodules.

Authors' analysis steps: Building a distant-metastasis classifier for papillary thyroid cancer drew on CDR3 differences across clinicopathological groups. TCRdb re-called the PCR reads through MiXCR. The V and J calls reflect TCRdb's pipeline rather than the authors' work. The sample records some 12,000 clones, about 21% being singletons. The sequence was obtained from a female donor with papillary thyroid cancer or a benign thyroid nodule (not recorded which). Some clones in this sample may be carry-over from other donors' samples. The sample consisted of adjacent normal tissue. J is TRBJ1-2 and V is TRBV6-4, with a tentative D call TRBD1 (5 bases). The CDR3 DNA sequence: TGTGCCGGCAGAAGACATCAGGGACCCTATGGCTATACCTTC. Protein product: CAGRRHQGPYGYTF.